Presented here are 30 T cell receptor beta chains from one specimen sequenced in a study of shared T cell receptors in the human thymus. The repertoire was sequenced with immunoSEQ multiplex PCR; TCRdb's copy has only in-frame clones and lacks some. The table has under 700,000 clones, around 82% seen once. These same data were also listed under a study on human thymus T cells.

Sample: thymocytes. Receptors were obtained from a boy in the first two years of life with a congenital heart defect.

This clone has more than one count but fewer than ten. The chain employs TRBV7-2 and TRBJ2-1; the D gene is possibly TRBD2 (6 bases). V was pared by 1 base and J by 6 bases, with 19 bases between. Germline V CDR1 and CDR2: SGHTA, FQGNSA. CDR3 length equals 17 residues. This CDR3 is CASSLVCGGVGGNEQFF. The CDR3 region has the DNA TGTGCCAGCAGCTTAGTGTGTGGTGGGGTCGGGGGCAATGAGCAGTTCTTC.

V is TRBV19 and J is TRBJ2-1, with 9 bases aligning to TRBD2. The V gene end was trimmed by 4 bases and the J gene end by 5 bases; junction bases not matched to a gene: 3. The CDR3 covers 14 residues. Germline V gene sequence: CDR1 LNHDA, CDR2 SQIVND (reference sequence). The CDR3: CASSTGTSNNEQFF. The CDR3 DNA follows: TGTGCCAGTAGTACCGGGACTAGCAACAATGAGCAGTTCTTC.

The chain links TRBV7-3 to TRBJ2-3, with D uncertain. The V and J ends lost 0 bases and 6 bases respectively, with 7 bases between them. Germline V lookup: CDR1 SGHTA, CDR2 FQGTGA. The CDR3 covers 13 residues. The CDR3 is CASSLTDGDTQYF. In DNA, the CDR3 is TGTGCCAGCAGCTTAACTGACGGGGATACGCAGTATTTT.

CDR3: CSVAIPGCQGLCGYTF. The CDR3 bases are TGCAGCGTCGCCATCCCGGGTTGCCAGGGACTATGCGGCTACACCTTC. The rearrangement uses TRBV29-1 and TRBJ1-2; a weak D match, TRBD1 (5 bases). This CDR3 is 16 amino acids long. V lost 6 bases and J 8 bases, leaving 28 bases between the germline ends. CDR1 is SQVTM, CDR2 ANQGSEA, per germline.

As DNA, the CDR3 is TGTGCCAGCAGCTTAGGTGGCGGGGATCGGACAGATACGCAGTATTTT. Amino acids: CASSLGGGDRTDTQYF. This chain links TRBV7-9 with TRBJ2-3; weak D call: TRBD2 (6 bases). Germline CDR1 reads SEHNR; CDR2 reads FQNEAQ (reference sequence). The CDR3 extends over 16 amino acids. V was trimmed by 1 base and J by 3 bases, leaving 14 bases between them.

This chain connects TRBV5-8 to TRBJ2-7; 8 bases line up with TRBD1. V shed 4 bases and J 7 bases; nucleotides not matched to a gene: 16. Germline CDR1 reads SGHTS; CDR2 reads YDEGEE. This CDR3 has 16 amino acids. CDR3 DNA: TGTGCCAGCAGCATCAACCCGGCAGGGGGCTTTTATGAGCAGTACTTC. This translates into CASSINPAGGFYEQYF.

The DNA of the CDR3 is TGTGCCAGTAGTATAGATCGAGTAGGGGGTGGCTACACCTTC. This encodes CASSIDRVGGGYTF. The chain links TRBV19 to TRBJ1-2; D might be TRBD1 (6 bases). The CDR3 consists of 14 residues. The V end was cut by 0 bases, the J end by 7 bases, with 12 bases between. Germline V gene sequence: CDR1 LNHDA, CDR2 SQIVND (reference sequence).

V and J are TRBV27 and TRBJ2-1; TRBD2 matches 15 bases. V dropped 1 base and J dropped 4; count of bases not matched to a gene: 14. Germline-derived CDR1 and CDR2 are MNHEY and SMNVEV (reference sequence). This CDR3 contains 21 residues. CDR3 DNA sequence: TGTGCCAGCAGTTTATATCCCCTCGGACTAGCGGGAGGGCCTAAGTACAATGAGCAGTTCTTC. It translates to CASSLYPLGLAGGPKYNEQFF.

This chain links TRBV7-6 with TRBJ2-5, with D perhaps TRBD1 (5 bases). The CDR3 is 18 amino acids. Trimming took off 2 bases at V and 1 base at J, with 20 bases between the two ends. CDR1 is SGHVS, CDR2 FNYEAQ, per germline. The CDR3 is CASSLNRPRPGPQETQYF. CDR3 DNA sequence: TGTGCCAGCAGCTTAAACAGGCCTAGACCCGGCCCCCAAGAGACCCAGTACTTC.

The rearrangement uses TRBV4-3 and TRBJ2-1, with 10 bases lining up with TRBD2. Trimming took 2 bases from V and 4 from J; bases not matched to a gene: 8. From germline, CDR1 is LGHNA and CDR2 YSLEER. The CDR3 is made up of 17 amino acids. The CDR3 nucleotides are TGCGCCAGCAGCCAAAGGGCCGGGACTAGCGAGTACAATGAGCAGTTCTTC. This gives the protein CASSQRAGTSEYNEQFF.

This clone occurred a few times. The chain has TRBV10-3 and TRBJ2-7; TRBD1 is a possible D gene (6 bases). Trimming removed 6 bases from V and 1 base from J, with 13 bases in between. The germline CDR1 and CDR2 sequences are ENHRY and SYGVKD. This CDR3 comprises 14 residues. The CDR3 region is CAIRGTSPSYEQYF. In nucleotides, the CDR3 is TGTGCCATCAGAGGGACATCCCCTTCCTACGAGCAGTACTTC.

The chain combines TRBV7-8 with TRBJ2-7; 9 bases match TRBD2. Germline CDR1 and CDR2: SGHVS and FQNEAQ. This CDR3 has 20 amino acids. Germline trimming cut 3 bases from V and 3 bases from J; bases unmatched to any gene: 21. CDR3 protein: CASSLGHGAEEREDFYEQYF. In DNA, the CDR3 is TGTGCCAGCAGCTTGGGACACGGGGCAGAGGAGCGGGAGGATTTCTACGAGCAGTACTTC.

This clone was counted a single time. The chain is built from TRBV15 and TRBJ1-1; D unclear. V was trimmed by 8 bases and J by 1 base, leaving 5 bases between them. Germline-derived CDR1 and CDR2 are LNHNV and YYDKDF (reference sequence). This CDR3 is built from 11 residues. CDR3 residues: CATRENTEAFF. The CDR3 region has the DNA TGTGCCACCCGGGAGAACACTGAAGCTTTCTTT.

This chain links TRBV7-9 with TRBJ2-1; the match to TRBD2 covers 11 bases. The CDR3 is made up of 15 amino acids. The germline gives CDR1 SEHNR, CDR2 FQNEAQ (reference sequence). V was clipped by 1 base and J by 6 bases; unmatched bases: 2. The CDR3: CASSLGLAGSNEQFF. The CDR3 DNA reads TGTGCCAGCAGCTTAGGACTAGCGGGATCCAATGAGCAGTTCTTC.

V usage is TRBV5-6 and J usage is TRBJ2-7, with TRBD1 identical over 8 bases. Trimming took 4 bases from V and 0 from J; bases not matched to a gene: 9. This CDR3 is built from 16 residues. Germline assignment: CDR1 SGHDT and CDR2 YYEEEE. The CDR3 reads CASSGRGLLLSYEQYF. CDR3 bases: TGTGCCAGCAGCGGCAGGGGGCTCCTGCTCTCCTACGAGCAGTACTTC. The entire variable domain, with the rest obtained from reference TRBV5-6 and TRBJ2-7, is as follows: DAGVTQSPTHLIKTRGQQVTLRCSPKSGHDTVSWYQQALGQGPQFIFQYYEEEERQRGNFPDRFSGHQFPNYSSELNVNALLLGDSALYLCASSGRGLLLSYEQYFGPGTRLTVT.

This clone was detected a few times. The gene calls are TRBV2 and TRBJ2-2, with 10 bases that match TRBD2. Germline V gives CDR1 SNHLY, CDR2 FYNNEI. The CDR3 consists of 15 residues. V lost 3 bases to trimming and J lost 4 bases; unmatched junction nucleotides: 2. For the CDR3, the DNA is TGTGCCAGCAGTGAGACTAGCGGGTCCACCGGGGAGCTGTTTTTT. This sequence encodes CASSETSGSTGELFF.

The genes are TRBV14 and TRBJ2-1; TRBD1 matches at 8 bases. Germline V CDR1 and CDR2: SGHDN, FVKESK. With V trimmed by 2 bases and J by 5 bases, 2 bases remained unmatched. This CDR3 spans 14 amino acids. This CDR3 reads CASSQRTGNNEQFF. DNA of the CDR3: TGTGCCAGCAGCCAAAGGACAGGGAACAATGAGCAGTTCTTC.

There are a few counts of this clone. The genes are TRBV18 and TRBJ2-2, with TRBD1 as a possible D gene (6 bases). The CDR3 has 12 amino acids. The V gene lost 3 bases and the J gene lost 8 bases, with 7 bases spanning the gap. Germline values: CDR1 KGHSH, CDR2 LQKENI. In DNA, the CDR3 is TGTGCCAGCTCACCGGGGACAGGGGAGCTGTTTTTT. Its translation is CASSPGTGELFF.

The V call is TRBV5-1, the J call TRBJ2-7, with TRBD2 matching 7 bases. The germline V gene encodes CDR1 SGHRS and CDR2 YFSETQ. V dropped 1 base and J dropped 5; count of bases not matched to a gene: 12. The CDR3 length is 16 residues. This CDR3 is CASSLIGGRGGNEQYF. CDR3 coding DNA: TGCGCCAGCAGCTTGATAGGCGGGAGAGGCGGGAACGAGCAGTACTTC.

The chain joins TRBV5-6 to TRBJ2-1; D is uncertain. The CDR3 sequence is 14 residues long. With 2 bases removed from V and 4 bases from J, the gap between germline ends came to 10 bases. Per germline, CDR1 SGHDT and CDR2 YYEEEE. In DNA form, the CDR3 reads TGTGCCAGCAGCTTTGAACAGTTTTACAATGAGCAGTTCTTC. Translated: CASSFEQFYNEQFF. The whole variable domain, remainder taken from reference TRBV5-6 and TRBJ2-1, is DAGVTQSPTHLIKTRGQQVTLRCSPKSGHDTVSWYQQALGQGPQFIFQYYEEEERQRGNFPDRFSGHQFPNYSSELNVNALLLGDSALYLCASSFEQFYNEQFFGPGTRLTVL.

This clone was detected only a few times. The chain uses TRBV15 and TRBJ1-4; the D gene is possibly TRBD1 (5 bases). V lost 0 bases and J lost 0, with 11 bases in between. The CDR3 covers 17 residues. Germline V gives CDR1 LNHNV, CDR2 YYDKDF (reference sequence). CDR3 protein: CATSRDCFRATNEKLFF. The CDR3 DNA sequence: TGTGCCACCAGCAGAGATTGTTTCAGGGCAACTAATGAAAAACTGTTTTTT. Combining the CDR3 with reference TRBV15 and TRBJ1-4 gives the whole variable domain DAMVIQNPRYQVTQFGKPVTLSCSQTLNHNVMYWYQQKSSQAPKLLFHYYDKDFNNEADTPDNFQSRRPNTSFCFLDIRSPGLGDTAMYLCATSRDCFRATNEKLFFGSGTQLSVL.

The rearrangement uses TRBV5-6 and TRBJ2-1; 10 bases are a match to TRBD2. The CDR3 spans 18 residues. Looked up from germline, CDR1 is SGHDT and CDR2 is YYEEEE. The ends lost 3 bases at V and 4 bases at J; junction bases unmatched: 13. CDR3 sequence (DNA): TGTGCCAGCAGCTGGGTACAGGGAGGGACTAGCGCGTACAATGAGCAGTTCTTC. Translating gives CASSWVQGGTSAYNEQFF. The full variable domain, in which reference TRBV5-6 and TRBJ2-1 provide the parts outside the CDR3, is DAGVTQSPTHLIKTRGQQVTLRCSPKSGHDTVSWYQQALGQGPQFIFQYYEEEERQRGNFPDRFSGHQFPNYSSELNVNALLLGDSALYLCASSWVQGGTSAYNEQFFGPGTRLTVL.

This rearrangement joins TRBV2 to TRBJ1-5; 9 bases are a match to TRBD1. CDR3 length: 15 amino acids. The germline gives CDR1 SNHLY, CDR2 FYNNEI. Unmatched junction bases numbered 13, after V lost 6 bases and J lost 10 bases. Here the CDR3 reads CASSFSDRGLLPQHF. Written as DNA, the CDR3 is TGTGCCAGCAGCTTCTCGGACAGGGGTCTACTACCCCAGCATTTT.

The chain employs TRBV11-2 and TRBJ2-7; 12 bases agree with TRBD2. Per germline, CDR1 SGHAT and CDR2 FQNNGV. The CDR3 has 17 amino acids. V shed 5 bases and J 0 bases; nucleotides not matched to a gene: 8. The CDR3 region is CASSPRTSGTTSYEQYF. The CDR3 DNA is TGTGCCAGCAGCCCCAGGACTAGCGGGACGACCTCCTACGAGCAGTACTTC.

The sample holds one count of this clone. For the CDR3, the DNA is TGTGCCAGCAGCCAAGCTTGGGTAGCGGGAGAGGTAGATACGCAGTATTTT. It translates to CASSQAWVAGEVDTQYF. This chain connects TRBV4-2 to TRBJ2-3, with 9 bases that match TRBD2. This CDR3 is 17 amino acids long. The V segment lost 1 base and the J segment 5 bases; nucleotides outside the gene matches: 10. The V gene's germline CDR1 is LGHNA and CDR2 YNFKEQ.

This chain connects TRBV9 to TRBJ2-7, with 7 nucleotides matching TRBD1. The V gene end was trimmed by 0 bases and the J gene end by 3 bases; junction bases not matched to a gene: 9. Germline assignment: CDR1 SGDLS and CDR2 YYNGEE. This CDR3 has 16 amino acids. CDR3 bases: TGTGCCAGCAGCGTAGACCCCTCCGGACAGGTCTACGAGCAGTACTTC. Its protein product is CASSVDPSGQVYEQYF.

This chain connects TRBV4-1 to TRBJ1-4, with D hard to call. The ends were cut back, 4 bases at V and 0 bases at J, with 9 bases in the middle. CDR1 MGHRA and CDR2 YSYEKL come from the germline V gene. This CDR3 is 15 amino acids long. The CDR3 sequence: CASSPYGATNEKLFF. CDR3 coding DNA: TGCGCCAGCAGCCCCTACGGGGCAACTAATGAAAAACTGTTTTTT.

This CDR3 is CASSLGGQGYEQYF. CDR3 DNA sequence: TGCGCCAGCAGCTTGGGGGGACAGGGCTACGAGCAGTACTTC. V usage is TRBV5-1 and J usage is TRBJ2-7, with 9 nucleotides matching TRBD1. Losses at the gene ends were 0 bases for V and 3 bases for J; bases not matched to a gene: 1. The germline V gene has CDR1 SGHRS and CDR2 YFSETQ. The CDR3 consists of 14 residues. The full variable domain, with the rest looked up from reference TRBV5-1 and TRBJ2-7, is KAGVTQTPRYLIKTRGQQVTLSCSPISGHRSVSWYQQTPGQGLQFLFEYFSETQRNKGNFPGRFSGRQFSNSRSEMNVSTLELGDSALYLCASSLGGQGYEQYFGPGTRLTVT.

The CDR3 coding sequence is TGCGCCAGCTGTCCGGGTCCTGGGTCCTACAATGAGCAGTTCTTC. Translated: CASCPGPGSYNEQFF. The chain employs TRBV5-1 and TRBJ2-1; D is unclear. Germline V gene lookup returns CDR1 SGHRS and CDR2 YFSETQ. The CDR3 loop spans 15 amino acids. Trimming took off 7 bases at V and 1 base at J, with 15 bases between the two ends.

The chain couples TRBV27 to TRBJ2-6; D remains ambiguous. The germline V gene encodes CDR1 MNHEY and CDR2 SMNVEV (reference sequence). This CDR3 is 15 amino acids long. V was cut by 2 bases and J by 0 bases, with 5 bases left in between. Here the CDR3 reads CASSLHFSGANVLTF. DNA for the CDR3: TGTGCCAGCAGTTTACACTTCTCTGGGGCCAACGTCCTGACTTTC.